The clone carrying this T cell receptor beta chain was counted a few times. Its antigen is not known. The sample comes from a study of blood T cells in healthy people across ages. Germline V gene data show CDR1 as LGHNA and CDR2 as YSLEER. V lost 1 base to trimming and J lost 2 bases, with 9 bases between them. The CDR3 runs 14 residues. Alongside a J-beta primer mix, a sample-barcoded 5' primer served in a second PCR lasting about 7 to 11 cycles. Each CDR3 protein gets one entry after TCRdb re-called the 5' RACE reads with MiXCR. The data show over 1,200,000 distinct CDR3 sequences, roughly 59% seen once. Findings of the study overall: Unknown CMV status may confound age-related changes in expanded clones. Samples with more naive T cells showed higher observed beta diversity.

The J gene is TRBJ2-7, the V gene TRBV4-3, with D uncertain. Sequenced sample: blood. This TCR was sampled from a man between 18 and 35 years old in good health. In nucleotides, the CDR3 is TGCGCCAGCAGCCAAGGTCTCACTGCCTACGAGCAGTACTTC. It encodes CASSQGLTAYEQYF.